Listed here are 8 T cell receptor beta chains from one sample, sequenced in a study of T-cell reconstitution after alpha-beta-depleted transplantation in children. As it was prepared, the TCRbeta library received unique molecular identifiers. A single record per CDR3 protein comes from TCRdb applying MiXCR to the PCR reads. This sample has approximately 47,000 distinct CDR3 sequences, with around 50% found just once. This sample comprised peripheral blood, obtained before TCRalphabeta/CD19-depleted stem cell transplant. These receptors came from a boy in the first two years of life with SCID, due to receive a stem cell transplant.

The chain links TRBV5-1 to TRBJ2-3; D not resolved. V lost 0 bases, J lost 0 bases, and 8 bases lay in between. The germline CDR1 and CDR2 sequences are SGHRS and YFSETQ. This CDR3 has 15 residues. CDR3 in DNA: TGCGCCAGCAGCTTGGATTTCTATAGCACAGATACGCAGTATTTT. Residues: CASSLDFYSTDTQYF. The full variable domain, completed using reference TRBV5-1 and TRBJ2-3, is KAGVTQTPRYLIKTRGQQVTLSCSPISGHRSVSWYQQTPGQGLQFLFEYFSETQRNKGNFPGRFSGRQFSNSRSEMNVSTLELGDSALYLCASSLDFYSTDTQYFGPGTRLTVL.

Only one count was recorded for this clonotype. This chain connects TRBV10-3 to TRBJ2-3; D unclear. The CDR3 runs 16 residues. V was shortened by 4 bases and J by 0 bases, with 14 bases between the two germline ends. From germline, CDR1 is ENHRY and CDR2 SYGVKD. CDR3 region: CAISGLAAPSTDTQYF. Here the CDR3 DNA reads TGTGCCATCAGTGGGCTCGCAGCCCCTAGCACAGATACGCAGTATTTT.

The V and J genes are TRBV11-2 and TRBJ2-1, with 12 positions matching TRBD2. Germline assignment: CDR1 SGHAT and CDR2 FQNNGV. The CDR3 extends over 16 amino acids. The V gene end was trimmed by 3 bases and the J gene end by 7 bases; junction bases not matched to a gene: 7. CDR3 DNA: TGTGCCAGCAGCTTCCTCCGGACTAGCGGGGCGAATGAGCAGTTCTTC. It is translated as CASSFLRTSGANEQFF.

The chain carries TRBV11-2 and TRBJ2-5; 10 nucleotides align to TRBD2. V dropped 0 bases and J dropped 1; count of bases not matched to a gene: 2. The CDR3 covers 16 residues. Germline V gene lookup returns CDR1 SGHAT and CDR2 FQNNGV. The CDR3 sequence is CASSLEIAGGQETQYF. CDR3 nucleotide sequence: TGTGCCAGCAGCTTAGAGATAGCGGGGGGCCAAGAGACCCAGTACTTC.

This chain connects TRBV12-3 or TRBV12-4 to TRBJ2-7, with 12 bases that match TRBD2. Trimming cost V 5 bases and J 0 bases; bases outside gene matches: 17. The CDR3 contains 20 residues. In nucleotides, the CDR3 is TGTGCCAGCAGTCCCCGGCTAGCGGGGGGGCGTTCCCCAAGCTCCTACGAGCAGTACTTC. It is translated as CASSPRLAGGRSPSSYEQYF.

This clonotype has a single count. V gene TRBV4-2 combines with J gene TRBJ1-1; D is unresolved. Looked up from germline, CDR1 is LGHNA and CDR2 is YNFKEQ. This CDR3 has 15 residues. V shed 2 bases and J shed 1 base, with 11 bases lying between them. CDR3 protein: CASSQFLLENTEAFF. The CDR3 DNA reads TGTGCCAGCAGCCAATTCCTACTCGAGAACACTGAAGCTTTCTTT.

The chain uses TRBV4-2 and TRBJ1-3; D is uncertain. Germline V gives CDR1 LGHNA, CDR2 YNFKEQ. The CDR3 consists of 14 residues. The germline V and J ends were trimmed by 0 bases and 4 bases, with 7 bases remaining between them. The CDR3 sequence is CASSQDARGNTIYF. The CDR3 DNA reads TGTGCCAGCAGCCAAGATGCGCGGGGAAACACCATATATTTT.

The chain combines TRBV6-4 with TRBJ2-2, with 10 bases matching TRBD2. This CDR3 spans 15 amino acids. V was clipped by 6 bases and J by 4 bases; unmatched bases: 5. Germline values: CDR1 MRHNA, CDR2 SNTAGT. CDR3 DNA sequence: TGTGCCAGCAGCCCTAGCGGGGGAGGCACCGGGGAGCTGTTTTTT. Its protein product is CASSPSGGGTGELFF.